This T cell receptor (beta chain) is from a study of T cells in Graves' hyperthyroidism and ophthalmopathy. Overall study results and limits: Ophthalmopathy and stable hyperthyroidism were separated by a 13 V-J model. The blood repertoire included most of the expanded thyroid clonotypes above 0.001.

Trimming left V 3 bases short and J 6 bases short, with 6 bases between. The CDR3 runs to 12 residues. Germline V gene lookup returns CDR1 SNHLY and CDR2 FYNNEI. This clonotype was picked up a small number of times. Its antigen is currently unknown. RNA transcripts were the template for amplifying TCR beta CDR3 regions. RT-PCR in the first round (using the HTBI primer set) targeted the TCR CDR3. TCRdb called the multiplex PCR reads again in MiXCR, with one record for every CDR3 protein. This sample has almost 500,000 distinct CDR3 sequences, with approximately 23% found just once. The sequence derives from a woman in her 70s with Graves' ophthalmopathy. V is TRBV2 and J is TRBJ2-4; possibly TRBD2 for D (6 bases). Specimen: blood. In DNA form, the CDR3 reads TGTGCCAGCAGTGAGGGGGGAAACATTCAGTACTTC. Amino acid sequence: CASSEGGNIQYF.